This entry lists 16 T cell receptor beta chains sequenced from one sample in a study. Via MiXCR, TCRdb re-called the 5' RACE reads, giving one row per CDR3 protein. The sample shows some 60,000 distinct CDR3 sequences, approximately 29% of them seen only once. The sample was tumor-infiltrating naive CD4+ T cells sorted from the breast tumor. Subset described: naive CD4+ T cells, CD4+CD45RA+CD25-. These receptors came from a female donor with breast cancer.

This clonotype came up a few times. The DNA for the CDR3 is TGTGCCAAACAGGGGGGGGTTATAGGGCGAAGGTACACCGGGGAGCTGTTTTTT. Translated: CAKQGGVIGRRYTGELFF. The chain carries TRBV7-2 and TRBJ2-2, with D possibly matching TRBD1 (8 bases). The CDR3 contains 18 residues. With 10 bases removed from V and 3 bases from J, the gap between germline ends came to 27 bases. CDR1 SGHTA and CDR2 FQGNSA come from the germline V gene.

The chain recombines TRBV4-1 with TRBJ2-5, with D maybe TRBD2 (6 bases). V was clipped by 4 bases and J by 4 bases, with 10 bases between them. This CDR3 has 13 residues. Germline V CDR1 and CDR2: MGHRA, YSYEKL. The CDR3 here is CASSRGGLETQYF. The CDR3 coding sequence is TGCGCCAGCAGCCGGGGAGGTTTAGAGACCCAGTACTTC.

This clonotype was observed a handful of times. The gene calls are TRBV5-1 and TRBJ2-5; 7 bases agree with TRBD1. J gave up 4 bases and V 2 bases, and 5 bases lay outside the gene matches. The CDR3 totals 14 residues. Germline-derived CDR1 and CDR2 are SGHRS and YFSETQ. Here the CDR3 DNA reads TGCGCCAGCAGCTTTAACAGGGGCGGAGAGACCCAGTACTTC. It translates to CASSFNRGGETQYF.

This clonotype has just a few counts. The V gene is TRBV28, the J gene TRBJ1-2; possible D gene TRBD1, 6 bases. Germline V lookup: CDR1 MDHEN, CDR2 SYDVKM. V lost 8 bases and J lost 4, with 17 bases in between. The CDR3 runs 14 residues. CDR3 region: CASHKGGATYGYTF. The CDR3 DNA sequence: TGTGCCAGCCATAAAGGGGGGGCGACCTATGGCTACACCTTC.

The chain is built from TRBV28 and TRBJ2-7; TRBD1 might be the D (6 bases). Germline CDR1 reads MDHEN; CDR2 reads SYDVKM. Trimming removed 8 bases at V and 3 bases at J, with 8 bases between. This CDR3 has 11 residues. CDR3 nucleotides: TGTGCCAGCCGGGACAACTACGAGCAGTACTTC. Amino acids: CASRDNYEQYF.

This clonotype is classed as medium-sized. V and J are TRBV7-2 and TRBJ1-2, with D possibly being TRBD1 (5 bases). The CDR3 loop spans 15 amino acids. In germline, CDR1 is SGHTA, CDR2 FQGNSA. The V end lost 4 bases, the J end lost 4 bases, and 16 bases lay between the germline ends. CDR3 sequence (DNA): TGTGCCAGCAGCTCGCCCGCCAGGGATTCCTATGGCTACACCTTC. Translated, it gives CASSSPARDSYGYTF.

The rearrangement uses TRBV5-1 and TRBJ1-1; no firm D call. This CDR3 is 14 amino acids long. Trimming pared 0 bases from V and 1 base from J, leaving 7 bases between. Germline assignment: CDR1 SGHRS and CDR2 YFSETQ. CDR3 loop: CASSLASSNTEAFF. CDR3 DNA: TGCGCCAGCAGCTTGGCTAGTTCGAACACTGAAGCTTTCTTT.

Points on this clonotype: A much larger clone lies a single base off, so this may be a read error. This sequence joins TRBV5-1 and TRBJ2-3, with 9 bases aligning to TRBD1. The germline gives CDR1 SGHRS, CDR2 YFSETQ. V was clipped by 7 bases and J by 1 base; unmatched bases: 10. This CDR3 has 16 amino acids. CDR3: CASGKDRGGGTDTQYF. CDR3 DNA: TGCGCCAGCGGCAAGGACAGGGGAGGTGGCACAGATACGCAGTATTTT.

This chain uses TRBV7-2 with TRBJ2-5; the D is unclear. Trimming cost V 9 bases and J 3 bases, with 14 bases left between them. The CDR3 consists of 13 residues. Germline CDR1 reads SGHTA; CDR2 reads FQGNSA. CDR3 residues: CASLPRRKETQYF. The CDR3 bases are TGTGCCAGTCTACCTCGACGGAAAGAGACCCAGTACTTC.

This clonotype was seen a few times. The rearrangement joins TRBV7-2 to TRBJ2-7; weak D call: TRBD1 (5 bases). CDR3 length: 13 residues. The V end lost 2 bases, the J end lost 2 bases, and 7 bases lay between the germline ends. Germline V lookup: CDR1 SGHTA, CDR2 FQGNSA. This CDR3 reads CASSLRGTYEQYF. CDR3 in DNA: TGTGCCAGCAGCTTAAGGGGAACCTACGAGCAGTACTTC.

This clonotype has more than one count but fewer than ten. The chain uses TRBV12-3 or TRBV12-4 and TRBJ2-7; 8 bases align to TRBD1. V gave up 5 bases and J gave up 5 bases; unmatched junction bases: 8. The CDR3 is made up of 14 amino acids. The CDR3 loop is CASSTGGTANEQYF. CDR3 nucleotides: TGTGCCAGCAGTACAGGGGGAACCGCTAACGAGCAGTACTTC.

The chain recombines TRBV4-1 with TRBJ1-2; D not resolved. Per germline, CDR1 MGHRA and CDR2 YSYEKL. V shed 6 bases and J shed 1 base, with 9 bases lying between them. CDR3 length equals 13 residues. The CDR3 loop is CASSLAGNYGYTF. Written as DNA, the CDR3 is TGCGCCAGCAGTCTCGCCGGTAACTATGGCTACACCTTC.

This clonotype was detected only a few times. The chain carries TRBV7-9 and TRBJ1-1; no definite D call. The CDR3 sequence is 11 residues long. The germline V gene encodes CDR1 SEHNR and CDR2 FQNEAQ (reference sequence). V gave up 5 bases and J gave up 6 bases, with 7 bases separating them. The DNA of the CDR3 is TGTGCCAGCAGCGCTACCTCTGAAGCTTTCTTT. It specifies CASSATSEAFF.

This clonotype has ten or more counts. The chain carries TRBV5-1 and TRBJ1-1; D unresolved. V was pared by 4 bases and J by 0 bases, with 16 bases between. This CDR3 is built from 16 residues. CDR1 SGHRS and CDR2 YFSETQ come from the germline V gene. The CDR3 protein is CASSPGGLSLNTEAFF. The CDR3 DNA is TGCGCCAGCAGCCCCGGAGGGTTGTCCCTGAACACTGAAGCTTTCTTT.

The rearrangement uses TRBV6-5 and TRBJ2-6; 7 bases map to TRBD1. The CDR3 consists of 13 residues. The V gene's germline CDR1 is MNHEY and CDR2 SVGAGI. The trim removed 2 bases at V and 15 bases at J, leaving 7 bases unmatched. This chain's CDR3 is CASSYGTDGALTF. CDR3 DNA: TGTGCCAGCAGTTACGGGACAGACGGTGCCCTGACTTTC.

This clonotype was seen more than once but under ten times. The DNA for the CDR3 is TGCGCCAGCAGCTTGGACAGAGCTAATTCACCCCTCCACTTT. Translating it yields CASSLDRANSPLHF. The chain employs TRBV5-1 and TRBJ1-6; no definite D call. This CDR3 is built from 14 residues. V was cut by 0 bases and J by 6 bases, with 7 bases left in between. The V gene's germline CDR1 is SGHRS and CDR2 YFSETQ.